Included here is one TCR beta chain sequence, with context. Method: immunoSEQ multiplex PCR; TCRdb's copy keeps in-frame clones and lacks some. The sample shows some 240,000 clones, around 84% of them seen only once. Germline assignment: CDR1 LNHDA and CDR2 SQIVND (reference sequence). V trimming: 3 bases; J trimming: 2 bases; junction bases outside the gene matches: 3. The CDR3 is made up of 17 amino acids. This record comes from a study of blood T cell repertoires in COVID-19. The overall study: PBMCs, B-cell-depleted T cells, or T cells were the source of the cDNA or gDNA that made up the material.

V gene TRBV19 combines with J gene TRBJ2-3; 15 nucleotides align to TRBD2. Sequences were obtained from peripheral blood. The receptor was derived from a woman in her forties who had recovered from COVID-19. The CDR3 sequence: CASSIGTSGGNTDTQYF. CDR3 in DNA: TGTGCCAGTAGTATCGGGACTAGCGGGGGGAACACAGATACGCAGTATTTT. The full variable domain, rest sourced from reference TRBV19 and TRBJ2-3, is DGGITQSPKYLFRKEGQNVTLSCEQNLNHDAMYWYRQDPGQGLRLIYYSQIVNDFQKGDIAEGYSVSREKKESFPLTVTSAQKNPTAFYLCASSIGTSGGNTDTQYFGPGTRLTVL.